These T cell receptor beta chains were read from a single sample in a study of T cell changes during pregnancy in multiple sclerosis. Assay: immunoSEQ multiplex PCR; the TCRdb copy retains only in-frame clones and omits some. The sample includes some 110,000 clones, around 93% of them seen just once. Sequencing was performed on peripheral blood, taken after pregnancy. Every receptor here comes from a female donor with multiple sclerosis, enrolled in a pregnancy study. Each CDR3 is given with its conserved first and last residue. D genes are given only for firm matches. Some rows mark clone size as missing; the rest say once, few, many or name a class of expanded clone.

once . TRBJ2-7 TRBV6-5 CASSYFLKGDEQYF TGTGCCAGCAGTTACTTCCTTAAGGGAGACGAGCAGTACTTC
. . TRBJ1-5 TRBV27 CASSSIGGVSSNQPQHF TGTGCCAGCAGTAGTATCGGGGGGGTAAGTAGCAATCAGCCCCAGCATTTT
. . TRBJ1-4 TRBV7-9 CASSLTLEKLFF TGTGCCAGCAGCCTAACTTTAGAAAAACTGTTTTTT
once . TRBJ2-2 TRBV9 CASSVDGRVGSTGELFF TGTGCCAGCAGCGTAGATGGCAGGGTCGGGAGCACCGGGGAGCTGTTTTTT
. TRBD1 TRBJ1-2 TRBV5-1 CASNVQSGQGYGYTF TGCGCCAGCAACGTCCAGAGTGGACAGGGCTATGGCTACACCTTC
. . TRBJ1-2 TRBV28 CASSRGTNYGYTF TGTGCCAGCAGCCGAGGGACTAACTATGGCTACACCTTC
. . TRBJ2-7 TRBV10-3 CAISEYGRAYEQYF TGTGCCATCAGTGAATACGGGAGAGCTTACGAGCAGTACTTC
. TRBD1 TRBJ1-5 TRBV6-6 CASSQDRGGYQPQHF TGTGCCAGCAGCCAAGACAGGGGAGGGTATCAGCCCCAGCATTTT
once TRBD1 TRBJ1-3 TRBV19 CASSTPSRGYLSGNTIYF TGTGCCAGTTCGACACCTTCCAGGGGGTATCTCTCTGGAAACACCATATATTTT
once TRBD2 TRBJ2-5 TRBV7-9 CASSRTSGLQETQYF TGTGCCAGCAGCAGGACTAGCGGGTTACAAGAGACCCAGTACTTC
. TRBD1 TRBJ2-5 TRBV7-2 CASSSQGASGETQYF TGTGCCAGCAGCTCACAGGGGGCCTCGGGGGAGACCCAGTACTTC
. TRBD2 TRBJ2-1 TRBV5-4 CASGGDPGRDYNEQFF TGTGCCAGCGGGGGGGACCCTGGGCGAGATTACAATGAGCAGTTCTTC
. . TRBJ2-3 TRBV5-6 CASSPRDWPFTDTQYF TGTGCCAGCAGCCCTCGGGACTGGCCCTTCACAGATACGCAGTATTTT
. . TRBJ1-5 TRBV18 CASSPRDLGGNQPQHF TGTGCCAGCTCACCAAGAGACCTAGGCGGCAATCAGCCCCAGCATTTT
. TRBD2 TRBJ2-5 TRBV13 CASSSVLAEYQETQYF TGTGCCAGCAGCTCGGTCCTAGCGGAGTACCAAGAGACCCAGTACTTC
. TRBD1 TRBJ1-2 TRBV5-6 CASSSPGTDYGYTF TGTGCCAGCAGTTCACCCGGGACAGACTATGGCTACACCTTC
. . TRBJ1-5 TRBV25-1 CASSLGGMEPQHF TGTGCCAGCAGTTTAGGGGGAATGGAGCCCCAGCATTTT
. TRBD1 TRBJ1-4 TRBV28 CASSLRTGDEKLFF TGTGCCAGCAGTTTAAGGACAGGGGACGAAAAACTGTTTTTT
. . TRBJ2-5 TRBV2 CASHRREQETQYF TGTGCCAGCCACCGCAGGGAACAAGAGACCCAGTACTTC
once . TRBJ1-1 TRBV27 CASSLHALPQMTMNTEAFF TGTGCCAGCAGTTTACACGCCCTCCCACAGATGACAATGAACACTGAAGCTTTCTTT
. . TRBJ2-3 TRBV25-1 CASSEFRDFSDTQYF TGTGCCAGCAGTGAATTCCGGGACTTTTCAGATACGCAGTATTTT
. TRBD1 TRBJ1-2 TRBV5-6 CASSLQGANNYGYTF TGTGCCAGCAGCTTACAGGGGGCGAATAACTATGGCTACACCTTC
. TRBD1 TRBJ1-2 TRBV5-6 CASSPGWTGRYGYTF TGTGCCAGCAGCCCTGGATGGACAGGCCGATATGGCTACACCTTC
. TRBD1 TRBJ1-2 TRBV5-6 CASSLPGQGYGYTF TGTGCCAGCAGCTTGCCGGGACAGGGCTATGGCTACACCTTC
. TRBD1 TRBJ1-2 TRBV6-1 CASSGGGDRAHYGYTF TGTGCCAGCAGTGGAGGGGGGGACAGGGCCCACTATGGCTACACCTTC
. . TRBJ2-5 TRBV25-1 CASSDQGTETQYF TGTGCCAGCAGTGATCAGGGGACAGAGACCCAGTACTTC
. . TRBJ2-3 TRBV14 CASSQDHPLRRDTDTQYF TGTGCCAGCAGCCAAGACCACCCTTTACGGCGGGACACAGATACGCAGTATTTT